This TCR beta chain was sequenced for a study of T-cell reconstitution after alpha-beta-depleted transplantation in children. This clonotype was detected ten times or more. The CDR3 consists of 12 residues. In germline, CDR1 is DFQATT, CDR2 SNEGSKA (reference sequence). The V gene end was trimmed by 6 bases and the J gene end by 4 bases; junction bases not matched to a gene: 4. Preparation of the TCRbeta library used unique molecular identifiers. TCRdb processed the PCR reads anew with MiXCR; each CDR3 protein has one entry. Here the sample spans around 190,000 distinct CDR3 sequences, approximately 7% being singletons.

The chain employs TRBV20-1 and TRBJ2-3, with 7 positions matching TRBD2. The TCR was taken from a boy under 10 years old with acute lymphoblastic leukemia, due to receive a stem cell transplant. Source: PBMCs, taken before TCRalphabeta/CD19-depleted stem cell transplant. The CDR3: CSAQTSSDTQYF. CDR3 DNA: TGCAGTGCGCAGACTAGCTCAGATACGCAGTATTTT.